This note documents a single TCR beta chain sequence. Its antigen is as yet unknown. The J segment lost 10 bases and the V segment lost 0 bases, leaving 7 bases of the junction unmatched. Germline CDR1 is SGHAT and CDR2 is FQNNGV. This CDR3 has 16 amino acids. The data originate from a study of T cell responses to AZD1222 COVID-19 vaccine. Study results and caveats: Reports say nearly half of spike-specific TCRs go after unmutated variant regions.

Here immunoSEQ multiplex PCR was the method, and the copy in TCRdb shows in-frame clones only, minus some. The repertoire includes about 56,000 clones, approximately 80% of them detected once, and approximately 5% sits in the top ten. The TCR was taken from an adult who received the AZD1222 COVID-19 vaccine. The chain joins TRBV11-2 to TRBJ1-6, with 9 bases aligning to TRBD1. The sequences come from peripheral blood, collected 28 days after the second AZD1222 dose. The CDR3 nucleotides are TGTGCCAGCAGCTTAGATCTGGACAGGGGAGGCTCACCCCTCCACTTT. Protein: CASSLDLDRGGSPLHF.